This T cell receptor (beta chain) stems from a study of response to subunit inactivated influenza vaccine. Study-wide findings and caveats: Each seasonal influenza vaccination recruits few new T cells, the authors suggested.

MiXCR, run by TCRdb on the RT-PCR reads, gives a single entry per CDR3 protein. Here the sample spans 170,000 or so distinct CDR3 sequences, about 10% being singletons. Points on this clonotype: Its antigen is unknown.

Trimming took 0 bases from V and 0 from J, leaving 9 bases between them. Per germline, CDR1 MGHRA and CDR2 YSYEKL. The CDR3 loop spans 16 amino acids. Source: CD8+ T cells sorted from PBMCs, taken 23 to 25 months after vaccination. The sequence was collected from a man aged 45 to 75 who received an inactivated influenza vaccine. The V gene is TRBV4-1, the J gene TRBJ1-5; possible D gene TRBD1, 6 bases. The CDR3 DNA reads TGCGCCAGCAGCCAAGATCCAGGGGATAGCAATCAGCCCCAGCATTTT. Its protein is CASSQDPGDSNQPQHF.